This T cell receptor (beta chain) was retrieved from a study of blood T cell repertoires in COVID-19. Study information: T cells, B-cell-depleted T cells, or PBMCs supplied cDNA or gDNA.

The CDR3 runs to 16 residues. The germline gives CDR1 MNHEY, CDR2 SVGEGT. V lost 5 bases to trimming and J lost 4 bases, with 17 bases between them. Clones were sequenced by immunoSEQ multiplex PCR, and TCRdb holds only the in-frame ones, with some missing. Among roughly 320,000 clones, around nine tenths were seen once, and the ten largest hold approximately 2%. Seattle's cohort entered during active infection and was followed longitudinally. J is TRBJ2-2 and V is TRBV6-2 or TRBV6-3; D perhaps matches TRBD2 (6 bases). Sequenced material: peripheral blood. This receptor was obtained from a woman aged 30 to 39 with COVID-19, enrolled during active disease. The CDR3, as DNA: TGTGCCAGCAGTCCGGCTATCCCCGGGGGCACCGGGGAGCTGTTTTTT. It codes for CASSPAIPGGTGELFF.